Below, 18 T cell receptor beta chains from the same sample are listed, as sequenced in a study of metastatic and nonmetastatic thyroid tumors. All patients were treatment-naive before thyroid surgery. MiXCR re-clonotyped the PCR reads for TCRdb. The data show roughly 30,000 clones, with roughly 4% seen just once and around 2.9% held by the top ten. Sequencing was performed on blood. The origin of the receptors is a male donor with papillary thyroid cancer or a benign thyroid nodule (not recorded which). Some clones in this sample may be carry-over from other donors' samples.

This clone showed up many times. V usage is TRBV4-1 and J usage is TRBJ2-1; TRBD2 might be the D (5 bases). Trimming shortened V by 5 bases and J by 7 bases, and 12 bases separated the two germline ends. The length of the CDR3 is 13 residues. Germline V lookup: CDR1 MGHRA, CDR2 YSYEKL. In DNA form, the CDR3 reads TGCGCCAGCAGCGGGAGTGGTGAGAATGAGCAGTTCTTC. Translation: CASSGSGENEQFF.

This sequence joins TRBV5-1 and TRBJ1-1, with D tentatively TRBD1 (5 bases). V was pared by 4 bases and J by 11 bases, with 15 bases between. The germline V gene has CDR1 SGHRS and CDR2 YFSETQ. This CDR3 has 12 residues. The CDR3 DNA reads TGCGCCAGCAGCACCGAAGGGACTGCCGCTTTCTTT. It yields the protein CASSTEGTAAFF.

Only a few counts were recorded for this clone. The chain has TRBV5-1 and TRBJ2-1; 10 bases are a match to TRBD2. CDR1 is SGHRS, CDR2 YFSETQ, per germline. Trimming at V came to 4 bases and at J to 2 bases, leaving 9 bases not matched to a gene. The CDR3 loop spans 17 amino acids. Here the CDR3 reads CASSLLRTSGPYNEQFF. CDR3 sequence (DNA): TGCGCCAGCAGCCTTTTACGGACTAGCGGCCCCTACAATGAGCAGTTCTTC.

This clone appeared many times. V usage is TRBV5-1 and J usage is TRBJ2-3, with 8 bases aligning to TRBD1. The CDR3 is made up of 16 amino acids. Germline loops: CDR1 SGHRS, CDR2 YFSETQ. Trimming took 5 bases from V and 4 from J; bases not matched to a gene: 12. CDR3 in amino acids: CASRGIDRGGADTQYF. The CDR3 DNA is TGCGCCAGCAGAGGTATAGACAGGGGTGGTGCAGATACGCAGTATTTT.

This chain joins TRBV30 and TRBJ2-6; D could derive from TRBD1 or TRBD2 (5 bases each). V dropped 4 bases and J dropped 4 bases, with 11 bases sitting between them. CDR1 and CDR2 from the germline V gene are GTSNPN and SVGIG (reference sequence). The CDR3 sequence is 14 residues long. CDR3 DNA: TGTGCCTGGAATGGGGGTCACGGGGCCAACGTCCTGACTTTC. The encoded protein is CAWNGGHGANVLTF.

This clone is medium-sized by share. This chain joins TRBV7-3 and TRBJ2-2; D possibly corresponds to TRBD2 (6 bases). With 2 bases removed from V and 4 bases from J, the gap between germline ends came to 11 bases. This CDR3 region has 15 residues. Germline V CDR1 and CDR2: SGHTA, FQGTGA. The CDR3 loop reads CASSLGRDGTGELFF. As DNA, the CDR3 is TGTGCCAGCAGCTTAGGGCGGGACGGCACCGGGGAGCTGTTTTTT.

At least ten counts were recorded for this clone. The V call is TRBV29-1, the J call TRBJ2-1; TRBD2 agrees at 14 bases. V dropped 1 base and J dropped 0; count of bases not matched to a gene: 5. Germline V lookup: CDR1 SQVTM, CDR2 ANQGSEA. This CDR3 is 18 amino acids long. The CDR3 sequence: CSVEGLAGGLSSYNEQFF. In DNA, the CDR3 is TGCAGCGTTGAAGGACTAGCGGGAGGGCTTAGCTCCTACAATGAGCAGTTCTTC.

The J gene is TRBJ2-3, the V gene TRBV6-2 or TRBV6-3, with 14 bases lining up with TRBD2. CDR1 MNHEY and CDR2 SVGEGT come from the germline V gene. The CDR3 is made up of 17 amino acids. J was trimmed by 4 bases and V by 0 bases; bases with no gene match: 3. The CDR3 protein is CASSYSTSGRGSDTQYF. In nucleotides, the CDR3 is TGTGCCAGCAGTTACTCGACTAGCGGGAGGGGCTCAGATACGCAGTATTTT.

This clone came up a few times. CDR3 in DNA: TGTGCCAGCAGCATCCGGGACAGGGGTTCATATACGCAGTATTTT. It specifies CASSIRDRGSYTQYF. The chain has TRBV9 and TRBJ2-3; 10 nucleotides align to TRBD1. V was pared by 4 bases and J by 7 bases, with 9 bases of the junction left unmatched. Germline assignment: CDR1 SGDLS and CDR2 YYNGEE. The length of the CDR3 is 15 residues. The whole variable domain, filled in from reference TRBV9 and TRBJ2-3, reads DSGVTQTPKHLITATGQRVTLRCSPRSGDLSVYWYQQSLDQGLQFLIQYYNGEERAKGNILERFSAQQFPDLHSELNLSSLELGDSALYFCASSIRDRGSYTQYFGPGTRLTVL.

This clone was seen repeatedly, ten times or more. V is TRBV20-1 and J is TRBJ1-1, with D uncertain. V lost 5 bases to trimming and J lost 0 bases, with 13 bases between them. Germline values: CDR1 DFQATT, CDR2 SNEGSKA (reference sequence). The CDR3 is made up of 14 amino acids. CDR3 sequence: CSAGRGLLNTEAFF. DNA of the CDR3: TGCAGTGCTGGGCGTGGGTTGCTGAACACTGAAGCTTTCTTT.

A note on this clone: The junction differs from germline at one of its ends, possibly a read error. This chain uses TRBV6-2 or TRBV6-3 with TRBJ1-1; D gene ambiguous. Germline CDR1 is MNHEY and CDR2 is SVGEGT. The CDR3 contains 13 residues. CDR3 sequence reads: CASIYSGWGAAFF. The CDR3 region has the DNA TGTGCCAGCATTTACTCCGGGTGGGGTGCAGCATTCTTT.

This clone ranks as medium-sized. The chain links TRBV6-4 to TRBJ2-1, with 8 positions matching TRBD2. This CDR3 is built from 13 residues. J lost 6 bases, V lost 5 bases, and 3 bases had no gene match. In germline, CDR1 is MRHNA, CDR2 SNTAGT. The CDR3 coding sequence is TGTGCCAGCAGTAATGGGACTAGCAATGAGCAGTTCTTC. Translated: CASSNGTSNEQFF.

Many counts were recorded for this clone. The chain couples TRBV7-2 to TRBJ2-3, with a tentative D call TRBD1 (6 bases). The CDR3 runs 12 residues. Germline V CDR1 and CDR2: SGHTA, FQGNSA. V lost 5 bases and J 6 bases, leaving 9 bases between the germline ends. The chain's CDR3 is CASSPQGDTQYF. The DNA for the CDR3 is TGTGCCAGCAGCCCGCAGGGGGATACGCAGTATTTT.

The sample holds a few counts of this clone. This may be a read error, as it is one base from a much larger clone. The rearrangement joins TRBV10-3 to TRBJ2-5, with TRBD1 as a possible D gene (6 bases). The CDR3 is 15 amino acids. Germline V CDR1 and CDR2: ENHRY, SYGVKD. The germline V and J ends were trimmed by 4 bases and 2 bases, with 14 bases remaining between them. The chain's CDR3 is CAISGGRQVQETQYF. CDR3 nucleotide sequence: TGTGCCATCAGTGGAGGGAGACAGGTTCAAGAGACCCAGTACTTC.

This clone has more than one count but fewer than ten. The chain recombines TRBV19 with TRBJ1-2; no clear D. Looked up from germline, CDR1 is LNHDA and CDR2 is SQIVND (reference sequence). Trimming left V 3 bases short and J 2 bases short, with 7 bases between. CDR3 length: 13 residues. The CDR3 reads CASSIGGNYGYTF. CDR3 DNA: TGTGCCAGTAGTATCGGCGGCAACTATGGCTACACCTTC.

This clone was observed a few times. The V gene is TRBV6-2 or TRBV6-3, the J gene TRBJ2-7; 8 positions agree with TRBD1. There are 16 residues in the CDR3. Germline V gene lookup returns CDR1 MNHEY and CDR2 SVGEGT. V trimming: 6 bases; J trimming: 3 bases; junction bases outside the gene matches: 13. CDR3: CASSNDRGSRFYEQYV. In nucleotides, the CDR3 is TGTGCCAGCAGCAACGACAGGGGTAGTCGGTTCTACGAGCAGTACGTC.

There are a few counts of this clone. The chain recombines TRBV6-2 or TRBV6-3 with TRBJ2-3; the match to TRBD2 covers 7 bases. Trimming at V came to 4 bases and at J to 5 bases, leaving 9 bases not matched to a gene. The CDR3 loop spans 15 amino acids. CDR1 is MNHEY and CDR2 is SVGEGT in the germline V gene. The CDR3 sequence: CASSSVAGVVDTQYF. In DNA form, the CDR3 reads TGTGCCAGCAGTTCCGTTGCGGGAGTAGTAGATACGCAGTATTTT.

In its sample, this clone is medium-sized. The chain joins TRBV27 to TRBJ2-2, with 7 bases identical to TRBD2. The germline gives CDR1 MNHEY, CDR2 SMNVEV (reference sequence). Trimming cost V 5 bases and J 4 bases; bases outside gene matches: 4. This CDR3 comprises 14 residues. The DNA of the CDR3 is TGTGCCAGCAGTCGAGCGGGGCCCACCGGGGAGCTGTTTTTT. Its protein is CASSRAGPTGELFF.